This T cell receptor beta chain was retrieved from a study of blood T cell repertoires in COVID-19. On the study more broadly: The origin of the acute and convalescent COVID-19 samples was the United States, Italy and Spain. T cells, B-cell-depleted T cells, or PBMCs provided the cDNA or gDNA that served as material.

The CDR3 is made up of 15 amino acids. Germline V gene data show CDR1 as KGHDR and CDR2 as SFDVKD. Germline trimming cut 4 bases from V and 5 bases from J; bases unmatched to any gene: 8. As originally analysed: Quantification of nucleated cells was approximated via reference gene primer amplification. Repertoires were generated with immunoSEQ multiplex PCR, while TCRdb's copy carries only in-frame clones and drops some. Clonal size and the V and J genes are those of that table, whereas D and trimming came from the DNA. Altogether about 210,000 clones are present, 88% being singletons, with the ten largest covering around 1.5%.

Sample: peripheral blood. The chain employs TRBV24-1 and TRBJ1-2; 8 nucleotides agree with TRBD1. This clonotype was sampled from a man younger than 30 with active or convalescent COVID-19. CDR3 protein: CATSEGGQGAYGYTF. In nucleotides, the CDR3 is TGTGCCACCAGTGAGGGCGGACAGGGAGCATATGGCTACACCTTC.